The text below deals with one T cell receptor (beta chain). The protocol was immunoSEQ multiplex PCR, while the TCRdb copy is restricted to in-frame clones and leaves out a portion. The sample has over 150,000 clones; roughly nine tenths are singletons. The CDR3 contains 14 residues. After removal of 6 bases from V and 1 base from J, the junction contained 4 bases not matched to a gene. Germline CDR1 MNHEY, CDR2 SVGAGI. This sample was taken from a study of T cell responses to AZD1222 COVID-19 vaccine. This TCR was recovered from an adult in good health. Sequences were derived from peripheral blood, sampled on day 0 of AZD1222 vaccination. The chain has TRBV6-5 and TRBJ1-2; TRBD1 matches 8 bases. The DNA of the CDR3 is TGTGCCAGCAGAGGAACAGGGGGTAACTATGGCTACACCTTC. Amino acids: CASRGTGGNYGYTF.